The rows below give T cell receptor beta chains drawn from one sample of a study of human T cells and chemical hapten exposure. Each CDR3 protein is one row after TCRdb ran MiXCR on the RACE reads. The table records 380,000 or so distinct CDR3 sequences, about 5% of them present only once. Sequenced here: whole blood, sampled in connection with sensitization to the hapten diphenylcyclopropenone (DPC). These receptors all stem from a woman under 30 with alopecia areata. Some clones in this sample may be carry-over from other donors' samples. CDR3s include the opening cysteine and the closing phenylalanine or tryptophan. The order of the fields is clone size, D gene, V gene, J gene, CDR3 protein, CDR3 DNA. A D gene is named only where the DNA matches it firmly. The size field is filled for only some rows; it gives once, few, many or a size class.

>.|TRBD1|TRBV7-9|TRBJ1-5
CASSSRTGDASNQPQHF
TGTGCCAGCAGCTCACGGACAGGGGATGCAAGCAATCAGCCCCAGCATTTT
>.|.|TRBV5-1|TRBJ1-1
CASSRQLNTEAFF
TGCGCCAGCAGCCGACAGTTGAACACTGAAGCTTTCTTT
>.|TRBD1|TRBV9|TRBJ1-6
CASTTGGEGNSPLHF
TGTGCCAGTACTACAGGGGGCGAGGGGAATTCACCCCTCCACTTT
>few|.|TRBV9|TRBJ2-2
CASTPNGRSSTGELFF
TGTGCCAGCACCCCCAACGGTAGATCGTCGACCGGGGAGCTGTTTTTT
>.|TRBD1|TRBV7-2|TRBJ1-1
CASSLVGDSYTEAFF
TGTGCCAGCAGCTTAGTTGGGGACAGCTACACTGAAGCTTTCTTT
>many|.|TRBV7-9|TRBJ2-1
CASTDRSPHNEQFF
TGTGCCAGCACCGACAGAAGTCCCCACAATGAGCAGTTCTTC
>.|.|TRBV20-1|TRBJ1-2
CSARVGGYTF
TGCAGTGCTAGAGTAGGCGGCTACACCTTC
>few|TRBD1|TRBV3-1|TRBJ2-3
CASSQEGTGKGTDTQYF
TGTGCCAGCAGCCAAGAAGGGACAGGGAAGGGCACAGATACGCAGTATTTT
>.|.|TRBV19|TRBJ2-7
CASSNQADYEQYF
TGTGCCAGTAGTAACCAGGCAGACTACGAGCAGTACTTC
>.|TRBD2|TRBV6-5|TRBJ2-3
CATTRGGADTQYF
TGTGCCACCACACGCGGGGGGGCAGATACGCAGTATTTT
>many|TRBD1|TRBV15|TRBJ1-5
CATSRGTGEQPQHF
TGTGCCACCAGCAGGGGGACAGGGGAACAGCCCCAGCATTTT
>few|.|TRBV12-3/TRBV12-4|TRBJ1-1
CASRGGMNTEAFF
TGTGCCAGCAGGGGAGGGATGAACACTGAAGCTTTCTTT
>many|.|TRBV6-5|TRBJ1-2
CASSYSRQGGGYTF
TGTGCCAGCAGTTACTCGAGGCAGGGTGGTGGCTACACCTTC
>.|.|TRBV28|TRBJ2-2
CASSFERGVLAGELFF
TGTGCCAGCAGTTTTGAAAGAGGAGTCCTTGCCGGGGAGCTGTTTTTT
>.|TRBD2|TRBV12-3/TRBV12-4|TRBJ2-7
CASSPGTSVQYF
TGTGCCAGCAGTCCGGGGACTAGCGTGCAGTACTTC
>.|.|TRBV10-2|TRBJ1-2
CASSGGGAYGYTF
TGCGCCAGCAGTGGCGGGGGGGCCTATGGCTACACCTTC
>.|TRBD2|TRBV20-1|TRBJ2-7
CSARTRSSYEQYF
TGCAGTGCGAGGACTAGGAGCTCCTACGAGCAGTACTTC
>many|.|TRBV5-8|TRBJ1-5
CASSTDRFQPQHF
TGTGCCAGCAGCACGGACAGATTTCAGCCCCAGCATTTT
>few|.|TRBV12-3/TRBV12-4|TRBJ1-2
CASFYGQGIFYGYTF
TGTGCCAGCTTTTATGGCCAGGGGATATTTTATGGCTACACCTTC
>few|.|TRBV20-1|TRBJ2-4
CSASVVALAKNIQYF
TGCAGTGCTAGCGTCGTGGCATTAGCCAAAAACATTCAGTACTTC
>.|.|TRBV21-1|TRBJ1-4
CASDFGAGPPGQEKLFF
TGTGCCAGCGATTTTGGGGCAGGCCCCCCCGGTCAGGAAAAACTGTTTTTT
>few|TRBD2|TRBV20-1|TRBJ2-3
CSARDWAGGADTQYF
TGCAGTGCTAGAGATTGGGCGGGGGGGGCAGATACGCAGTATTTT
>many|.|TRBV20-1|TRBJ1-2
CSASPFGYTF
TGCAGTGCATCCCCCTTCGGCTACACCTTC
>.|.|TRBV12-3/TRBV12-4|TRBJ2-3
CASTQMADTQYF
TGTGCCAGCACCCAGATGGCAGATACGCAGTATTTT
>many|TRBD1|TRBV9|TRBJ1-5
CASSVGGQEIRPQHF
TGTGCCAGCAGCGTAGGGGGACAGGAGATCAGGCCCCAGCATTTT
>.|.|TRBV6-2/TRBV6-3|TRBJ1-5
CASSYDGGFSNQPQHF
TGTGCCAGCAGTTACGATGGGGGATTTAGCAATCAGCCCCAGCATTTT
>.|TRBD2|TRBV6-2/TRBV6-3|TRBJ2-1
CASSWPSGAGAFYNEQFF
TGTGCCAGCAGTTGGCCCTCCGGAGCGGGGGCTTTCTACAATGAGCAGTTCTTC